This TCR beta chain was sequenced for a study of early T cells in non-severe SARS-CoV-2 infection. Overall study context: Unsorted whole blood bulk RNA was sequenced, with unpaired chains.

About this clonotype: Its antigen is unidentified.

Individual cDNA molecules carried attached unique molecular identifiers. MiXCR, applied by TCRdb to the 5' RACE reads, yields one record per CDR3 protein. The table has roughly 26,000 distinct CDR3 sequences, roughly 4% seen once. Study-wide results and limits: Anti-spike CD8 responses were favored in VDJdb matching, and private and CD4 specificities were missed.

Trimming took 1 base from V and 4 from J, leaving 12 bases between them. The CDR3 is 14 amino acids. Germline V gene sequence: CDR1 SGHKS, CDR2 YYEKEE (reference sequence). V gene TRBV5-5 combines with J gene TRBJ2-7, with TRBD1 as a possible D gene (5 bases). Material for sequencing was whole blood. This receptor was identified in an adult who was a healthcare worker with PCR-confirmed SARS-CoV-2 infection or an uninfected control (not recorded which). In nucleotides, the CDR3 is TGTGCCAGCAGCTTGTTTGCAGGGTGGTACGAGCAGTACTTC. Residues: CASSLFAGWYEQYF.